This T cell receptor beta chain was obtained from a study of T cell clonality in common variable immunodeficiency. Study-wide points: CVID subjects showed higher TCRbeta clonality than healthy controls. Fewer TCRbeta clones were shared among CVID subjects than controls.

Using immunoSEQ multiplex PCR, the repertoire was profiled, and TCRdb retains in-frame clones only, with some absent. There are about 47,000 clones in the sample, none observed a single time. This clone was found many times. Its antigen is undetermined. The missing CDR3 end, 3 residues past where the read stops, is filled in from the germline J gene. Per germline, CDR1 SGHVS and CDR2 FNYEAQ. The CDR3 covers 16 residues. Losses at the gene ends were 5 bases for V and 2 bases for J; bases not matched to a gene: 12. The sample taken for sequencing was peripheral blood mononuclear cells. This clonotype was sampled from a person aged 18 to 75 in good health. The chain couples TRBV7-6 to TRBJ2-7, with TRBD2 matching 7 bases. The covered CDR3 bases are TGTGCCAGCAGCGGCTCCGGGACTAAGGGGCCCTACGAG. Translated: CASSGSGTKGPYE. The CDR3 as a whole reads CASSGSGTKGPYEQYF.